The 23 T cell receptor beta chains reported below all come from one sample, sequenced in a study of OX40 agonist ivuxolimab in advanced cancers. Libraries were prepared by immunoSEQ multiplex PCR; TCRdb keeps only in-frame clonotypes and omits some of them. The sample includes about 60,000 clones, 70% to 90% of them seen just once. Sequencing was performed on CD4+ or CD8+ T cells sorted from blood, taken in a trial of the OX40 agonist ivuxolimab. The receptors were gathered from an adult with an advanced solid tumor such as melanoma, head and neck, liver or kidney cancer.

This chain connects TRBV9 to TRBJ1-2; D gene uncertain. The CDR3 is made up of 14 amino acids. CDR1 is SGDLS and CDR2 is YYNGEE in the germline V gene. Deletions cut 2 bases from V and 1 base from J, with 9 bases between. CDR3 DNA: TGTGCCAGCAGCGTTGACCCCTTTAACTATGGCTACACCTTC. It specifies CASSVDPFNYGYTF.

V usage is TRBV11-2 and J usage is TRBJ2-4; no reliable D call. The ends were cut back, 3 bases at V and 0 bases at J, with 6 bases in the middle. CDR1 and CDR2 (germline): SGHAT, FQNNGV. CDR3 length: 14 residues. CDR3 coding DNA: TGTGCCAGCAGCTTCTCACCAGCCAAAAACATTCAGTACTTC. Translating it yields CASSFSPAKNIQYF. The full variable domain, in which reference TRBV11-2 and TRBJ2-4 provide the parts outside the CDR3, is EAGVAQSPRYKIIEKRQSVAFWCNPISGHATLYWYQQILGQGPKLLIQFQNNGVVDDSQLPKDRFSAERLKGVDSTLKIQPAKLEDSAVYLCASSFSPAKNIQYFGAGTRLSVL.

This chain joins TRBV28 and TRBJ2-3, with a weak D call TRBD2 (7 bases). Germline CDR1 and CDR2: MDHEN and SYDVKM. The CDR3 consists of 16 residues. Trimming left V 5 bases short and J 2 bases short, with 17 bases between. CDR3 bases: TGTGCCAGCAGTCGCGGGGGCGGCCGGTCCACAGATACGCAGTATTTT. Translated: CASSRGGGRSTDTQYF.

This rearrangement joins TRBV4-3 to TRBJ2-7; a weak D match, TRBD2 (6 bases). V was clipped by 0 bases and J by 7 bases, with 22 bases between them. Germline CDR1 is LGHNA and CDR2 is YSLEER. CDR3 length equals 17 residues. The CDR3 here is CASSQERMGGLGGEQYF. The DNA of the CDR3 is TGCGCCAGCAGCCAAGAACGGATGGGGGGACTGGGTGGGGAGCAGTACTTC.

The V call is TRBV7-3, the J call TRBJ2-6; perhaps TRBD2 as D (6 bases). V lost 3 bases, J lost 0 bases, and 9 bases lay in between. In germline, CDR1 is SGHTA, CDR2 FQGTGA. There are 16 residues in the CDR3. The CDR3 here is CASSLEGISGANVLTF. The CDR3 DNA follows: TGTGCCAGCAGCTTGGAGGGGATCTCTGGGGCCAACGTCCTGACTTTC.

The chain recombines TRBV7-2 with TRBJ1-6, with 10 positions matching TRBD1. The CDR3 contains 16 residues. The V and J ends lost 1 base and 9 bases, in that order; junction bases with no gene match: 6. CDR1 SGHTA and CDR2 FQGNSA come from the germline V gene. The CDR3 protein is CASSLGRGTGASPLHF. CDR3 sequence (DNA): TGTGCCAGCAGCTTAGGGCGGGGGACAGGGGCTTCACCCCTCCACTTT.

This clone showed up just a few times. The CDR3 is CASSLTVTGNTIYF. DNA of the CDR3: TGTGCCAGCAGCCTGACAGTTACTGGAAACACCATATATTTT. The chain combines TRBV5-5 with TRBJ1-3, with TRBD1 as a possible D gene (5 bases). Looked up from germline, CDR1 is SGHKS and CDR2 is YYEKEE (reference sequence). V was cut by 4 bases and J by 2 bases, with 10 bases left in between. The CDR3 sequence is 14 residues long.

V usage is TRBV4-2 and J usage is TRBJ1-1; 8 bases agree with TRBD1. The V segment lost 5 bases and the J segment 0 bases; nucleotides outside the gene matches: 5. From germline, CDR1 is LGHNA and CDR2 YNFKEQ. This CDR3 is built from 15 residues. CDR3 protein: CASSYGTGMNTEAFF. For the CDR3, the DNA is TGTGCCAGCAGCTACGGGACAGGAATGAACACTGAAGCTTTCTTT.

The chain is built from TRBV19 and TRBJ1-4, with a weak D call TRBD1 (6 bases). This CDR3 contains 15 residues. V was trimmed by 6 bases and J by 8 bases, leaving 19 bases between them. Germline V lookup: CDR1 LNHDA, CDR2 SQIVND (reference sequence). CDR3 in DNA: TGTGCCAGTAGGGGGCTTCGGGGGCTTGGCGAAAAACTGTTTTTT. This codes for CASRGLRGLGEKLFF.

CDR3 in amino acids: CASSPRTSGTGELFF. CDR3 nucleotides: TGTGCCAGCAGCCCTCGGACTAGCGGCACCGGGGAGCTGTTTTTT. V and J are TRBV9 and TRBJ2-2, with TRBD2 matching 10 bases. The CDR3 contains 15 residues. Unmatched junction bases numbered 4, after V lost 4 bases and J lost 4 bases. Germline CDR1 SGDLS, CDR2 YYNGEE.

This clone was counted only a few times. V is TRBV5-4 and J is TRBJ1-5, with D possibly TRBD1 on 5 matching bases. V lost 4 bases and J 4 bases, leaving 9 bases between the germline ends. The CDR3 runs 13 residues. Germline V gene lookup returns CDR1 SGHNT and CDR2 YYREEE (reference sequence). CDR3 loop: CASSRDGNQPQHF. CDR3 coding DNA: TGTGCCAGCAGCAGGGACGGGAATCAGCCCCAGCATTTT.

This clone occurred a few times. The chain couples TRBV4-2 to TRBJ1-3; maybe TRBD1 (5 bases). Trimming removed 2 bases at V and 0 bases at J, with 14 bases between. The CDR3 consists of 17 residues. Germline V gives CDR1 LGHNA, CDR2 YNFKEQ. CDR3: CASSQTGRRYSGNTIYF. The DNA of the CDR3 is TGTGCCAGCAGCCAAACGGGACGCCGGTACTCTGGAAACACCATATATTTT.

The V call is TRBV6-1, the J call TRBJ1-4; tentative D call: TRBD1 (6 bases). The CDR3 totals 15 residues. With 2 bases removed from V and 7 bases from J, the gap between germline ends came to 14 bases. The germline gives CDR1 MNHNS, CDR2 SASEGT. CDR3 DNA sequence: TGTGCCAGCAGTGAAAGGGGGGGAGTGGCTGAAAAACTGTTTTTT. This codes for CASSERGGVAEKLFF.

This chain connects TRBV7-2 to TRBJ2-1, with 7 positions matching TRBD1. The V segment lost 5 bases and the J segment 10 bases; nucleotides outside the gene matches: 8. This CDR3 spans 13 amino acids. The germline V gene encodes CDR1 SGHTA and CDR2 FQGNSA. Here the CDR3 reads CASSPKGAQEQFF. CDR3 DNA: TGTGCCAGCAGCCCCAAGGGGGCCCAGGAGCAGTTCTTC.

The rearrangement uses TRBV27 and TRBJ1-2; the D gene is possibly TRBD1 (6 bases). V was pared by 8 bases and J by 3 bases, with 13 bases between. Germline lookup yields CDR1 MNHEY and CDR2 SMNVEV (reference sequence). CDR3 length equals 13 residues. This CDR3 reads CASGGLRDYGYTF. The DNA for the CDR3 is TGTGCCAGCGGGGGGCTCAGGGACTATGGCTACACCTTC.

This rearrangement joins TRBV19 to TRBJ2-1; 8 bases match TRBD1. V dropped 4 bases and J dropped 2; count of bases not matched to a gene: 1. Germline CDR1 is LNHDA and CDR2 is SQIVND (reference sequence). This CDR3 spans 14 amino acids. The CDR3 sequence is CASSRTGPYNEQFF. DNA of the CDR3: TGTGCCAGTAGTAGGACAGGGCCCTACAATGAGCAGTTCTTC.

The V and J genes are TRBV5-5 and TRBJ1-2; TRBD1 aligns across 8 bases. V was clipped by 3 bases and J by 2 bases; unmatched bases: 6. The CDR3 is 15 residues long. Germline assignment: CDR1 SGHKS and CDR2 YYEKEE (reference sequence). CDR3 bases: TGTGCCAGCAGCTGGGAGGGACAGGCCAACTATGGCTACACCTTC. Translating it yields CASSWEGQANYGYTF.

V is TRBV29-1 and J is TRBJ1-5; 7 nucleotides match TRBD1. Germline CDR1 is SQVTM and CDR2 is ANQGSEA. The CDR3 is 13 amino acids. V shed 5 bases and J 6 bases; nucleotides not matched to a gene: 7. In DNA form, the CDR3 reads TGCAGCGTTCGGGACAGTGTTATTCAGCCCCAGCATTTT. It translates to CSVRDSVIQPQHF.

The chain carries TRBV9 and TRBJ2-1; D not certain. CDR3 size: 15 residues. V was shortened by 3 bases and J by 7 bases, with 17 bases between the two germline ends. Per germline, CDR1 SGDLS and CDR2 YYNGEE. The CDR3 region is CASSAPGFSRNEQFF. Written as DNA, the CDR3 is TGTGCCAGCAGCGCCCCAGGTTTCTCGAGGAATGAGCAGTTCTTC.

This sequence joins TRBV30 and TRBJ2-2, with D possibly called TRBD1 or TRBD2 (6 bases each). The CDR3 covers 15 residues. V lost 5 bases and J lost 1, with 14 bases in between. The germline CDR1 and CDR2 sequences are GTSNPN and SVGIG (reference sequence). The CDR3 region is CAWDLGGRNTGELFF. Here the CDR3 DNA reads TGTGCCTGGGACCTAGGGGGGCGGAACACCGGGGAGCTGTTTTTT.

The rearrangement links TRBV5-1 to TRBJ1-2; D perhaps matches TRBD1 (5 bases). V shed 3 bases and J shed 2 bases, with 17 bases lying between them. The CDR3 has 16 residues. Germline CDR1 and CDR2: SGHRS and YFSETQ. The CDR3 here is CASSSSWGRNNYGYTF. The CDR3 coding sequence is TGCGCCAGCAGCTCCTCATGGGGCAGGAACAACTATGGCTACACCTTC.

This clone was picked up one time. V gene TRBV11-2 combines with J gene TRBJ2-7; 8 bases are a match to TRBD1. J gave up 2 bases and V 0 bases, and 9 bases lay outside the gene matches. CDR1 and CDR2 from the germline V gene are SGHAT and FQNNGV. This CDR3 has 17 amino acids. The CDR3 DNA reads as TGTGCCAGCAGCTTAGAGCTTAGGACAGGGCTTACCTACGAGCAGTACTTC. It yields the protein CASSLELRTGLTYEQYF.

The DNA for the CDR3 is TGTGCCAGCACCCATAGGACTAGCGGGAGCACAGATACGCAGTATTTT. Protein sequence: CASTHRTSGSTDTQYF. This rearrangement joins TRBV27 to TRBJ2-3; 11 bases line up with TRBD2. Germline trimming cut 7 bases from V and 0 bases from J; bases unmatched to any gene: 6. Germline-derived CDR1 and CDR2 are MNHEY and SMNVEV (reference sequence). This CDR3 has 16 amino acids.